A single T cell receptor (beta chain) is shown here with its context. Its antigen is currently unknown. The sample belongs to a study of shared clonotypes between healthy human individuals. Findings and limits, study-wide: Deeper or shallower sequencing was expected to change how clonotypes are shared among donors. Compared with memory subsets, naive subsets generally had larger estimated richness.

The CDR3 contains 12 residues. Trimming left V 7 bases short and J 1 base short, with 9 bases between. Germline V lookup: CDR1 SQVTM, CDR2 ANQGSEA. Profiling relied on immunoSEQ multiplex PCR, and the TCRdb table lists in-frame clones only, not all of them. The sample holds about 380,000 clones, just over 95% seen once. This clonotype was sampled from a man in his thirties or forties in good health. The rearrangement uses TRBV29-1 and TRBJ2-3; D is uncertain. The specimen was memory CD8+ T cells sorted from blood. Stated subset: CD45RO+ cells pooled with CCR7-negative TemRA cells. CDR3 in amino acids: CSAYDGTDTQYF. Written as DNA, the CDR3 is TGCAGCGCTTACGACGGCACAGATACGCAGTATTTT.